The subject of this entry is one T cell receptor (beta chain). Its specific antigen is unknown. Base qualities are not at hand, and no much larger clone is one base apart. Taken from cysteine to phenylalanine, the CDR3 has 16 residues. Only the CDR3 portion is preserved as DNA: 48 bases, with reading frame beginning at the first base. Ends trimmed: V by 5 bases, J by 5 bases; bases unmatched to a gene: 13. According to the germline V gene, CDR1 reads SGHTS and CDR2 reads YDEGEE. In total, more than 500 healthy bone marrow donors made up the cohort. At the time of sampling, all cohort members were nominally healthy, though unrecorded immune exposures were likely present. The donor tested CMV seronegative and was one of the 352 seronegative cohort members. Every donor gave a peripheral blood sample, and the peripheral blood mononuclear cells from that sample were used for TCR beta sequencing. Genomic DNA was extracted from the blood cell samples with the Qiagen DNeasy Blood Extraction Kit.

Libraries were constructed by the immunoSEQ multiplex PCR assay. The multiplex PCR relied on a mix of 60 forward primers for TCR Vbeta segments and 13 reverse primers for TCR Jbeta segments. Amplification of the CDR3 region of rearranged TCR beta genes was performed with a multiplex PCR assay on genomic DNA. The amplified TCR beta libraries were sequenced on the Illumina HiSeq System as 87-base-pair reads. The original methods were these. In a later analysis, 80 million or so unique TCR beta chains were counted across the 650 to 700 repertoires, and roughly 10 million of these chains were shared by at least two donors. To remove PCR and sequencing errors, raw reads were error-corrected and collapsed into unique sequences using a nearest-neighbor algorithm that merged closely related sequences. To assign V, D and J gene segments, CDR3 sequences were aligned to IMGT reference sequences. Each retained sequence needed at least a six-nucleotide match to both a V gene segment and a J gene segment. A rearrangement counted as productive if the CDR3 had no stop codons and remained in frame with V and J, and every other rearrangement counted as non-productive. CDR3 was defined by IMGT convention, running from the second conserved V-encoded cysteine to the conserved J-encoded phenylalanine. In an earlier analysis of around 540 of the donors, sequences lacking an unambiguous match to a single V gene segment were excluded. In an earlier analysis of approximately 590 of the donors, a V segment was called functional when productive rearrangements were above 56.7%, and segregating when the standard deviation between donors exceeded 5%. A statistical classification framework was built for diagnosing cytomegalovirus status from the catalog of TCR beta chain sequences. V and J gene assignment, in a later analysis, came from comparing TCR nucleotide sequences with IMGT/GENE-DB human TR gene sequences. A later analysis assigned CDR3 sequences and most-parsimonious VDJ recombination scenarios with the TCRdist pipeline. A later analysis defined each TCR beta chain by its CDR3 amino acid sequence plus V-gene family, and excluded reads lacking a unique V-gene family. In a later analysis, approximately 590 highly shared, low-generation-probability nucleotide sequences were removed to address suspected cross-contamination and a sequencing artifact. For each public chain, a later analysis derived a clonal expansion index from normalized ranks of inferred template counts within each repertoire. In a later analysis, generation probabilities were computed with a VDJ recombination model fitted to out-of-frame rearrangements, and the resulting probabilities were checked against IGoR. In a later analysis, TCR-TCR, TCR-HLA and TCR-CMV co-occurrence was scored with hypergeometric tests, and a repertoire-size bias correction was applied to TCR pairs. A later analysis estimated false discovery rates by permuting HLA or CMV assignments 20 times. In a later analysis, co-occurring TCRs were grouped with DBSCAN, and TCRdist sequence similarity was added when clustering was performed within HLA-allele-positive subsets. For co-occurrence clustering, repertoires with fewer than 30,000 or more than 120,000 public chains were excluded, along with five repertoires with anomalous nucleotide sharing. TCRdb holds this immuneACCESS table with in-frame rearrangements only. Some clones are missing; in checked studies, unresolved V genes explain under half, and the rest has no known cause. For V, J and clone size, that table is used; D and trimming come from the DNA. The table for this sample lists over 110,000 clones; 82% of them were counted only once. Around 2.5% of the sample rests with the top ten.

The data were obtained in a study of cytomegalovirus exposure and HLA in healthy donors (dated by TCRdb to 2016 to 2017). Some background on the complete study: An earlier analysis of roughly 500 of the donors reported approximately 290 Gb of sequence data and 100 million to 130 million unique TCR beta sequences from about 179 million T cells. Approximately 310 gigabases of sequencing data and tens of millions of unique TCR sequences were included in an early release covering several hundred HLA-typed donors. Among the roughly 400 genotyped donors, about 83% belonged to the genetic ancestry cluster associated with self-reported Caucasian donors. The study aimed to test whether cataloging public T cell receptors could reveal signatures of past pathogen exposure. The study used immunosequencing to profile the T cell repertoires of approximately 690 subjects and linked those repertoires to cytomegalovirus serostatus. Along with the roughly 670-subject first cohort, a separate validation cohort of 120 different subjects was used. High-throughput TCR immunosequencing, statistical association of individual TCRs with disease status, and machine learning were combined to predict cytomegalovirus infection status. A later analysis re-examined previously published TCR beta repertoires from roughly 650 donors and added high-resolution HLA genotyping to investigate patterns of TCR occurrence. Rather than using new phenotypic data, the later analysis identified candidate immune exposures from TCR beta sequences and from how often those sequences occurred across donors. An earlier analysis of several hundred of the donors applied high-throughput TCR beta sequencing to assess whether each TCR beta V gene segment acted as functional or pseudogenic. Alongside the repertoire data, information on donor age, sex, ethnicity and CMV serostatus was compiled. A later genetic analysis took genome-wide SNP genotypes for about three fifths of the roughly 670 donors and used that subset as a discovery cohort. All discovery cohort repertoires had been generated on a single sequencing platform. HLA typing covered class I and class II loci at four-digit resolution. The number of typed donors differed by locus: about 620-640 for A, B, C, DRB1 and DQB1; 522 for DQA1; approximately 610 for DPA1; and about 470 for DPB1. Because of strong linkage in the cohort, 5 or 6 DR-DQ haplotypes were treated as single units for association and clustering. On average, around 230,000 unique TCR beta nucleotide sequences were sequenced per donor among some 430 genotyped donors of the cohort, with around 19% of those sequences being non-productive.

Here is what the overall study found, with its caveats: In an earlier analysis of a few hundred of the donors, most TCR beta V segments were observed in productive rearrangements about 87% or about 30% of the time, broadly matching IMGT annotations. Compared with the approximately 600-donor mean, donors in an Asian-associated ancestry cluster had fewer N-insertions in productive TCRs, according to a later genetic analysis. Because counts were too low, about 18 rarely observed V segments, including chromosome 9 orphons, were left out of the earlier analysis of 587 of the donors. In a later analysis, the rate of TCR association differed among HLA loci, with DRB1 alleles having the most associated TCRs and HLA-C alleles having the fewest. When HLA alleles, especially DR and DQ, strongly co-occurred, TCR associations were difficult to assign to individual alleles. According to a later analysis, most CMV-associated TCR beta chains appeared to be HLA-restricted, and the HLA associations seemed to be driven largely by CMV exposure. A cluster of highly shared sequence variants was judged likely to represent a technical artifact of the sequencing pipeline. Immune exposure information for the cohort was limited to CMV serostatus. In both the original and validation cohorts, the classifier was reported to diagnose cytomegalovirus status with high specificity and sensitivity. Linkage disequilibrium might explain the correlated functional status among segregating V segments, but an unknown experimental factor could not be excluded. Three of the identified cytomegalovirus-associated TCR beta chains were confirmed in vitro to be specific for cytomegalovirus antigens. Some IMGT-functional V segments, including TRBV6-2 and TRBV6-3, could not be told apart with the 87-base-pair reads, so those segments were excluded. In a later genetic analysis, a missense DCLRE1C variant was associated with V-gene and J-gene trimming of TCR beta chains, and the association was replicated in an independent cohort. At a false discovery rate of 0.05, a later analysis linked under 20,000 TCR beta sequences to specific HLA alleles. It was suggested by the authors that the approach could potentially be generalized to other disease states and immunological phenotypes. In this cohort, only TCR beta chains were sequenced, and detectable features were limited by the absence of alpha or paired-chain data. Because HLA typing was unavailable for some donors at each locus, only the typed subset was used in association tests. The study gave a list of 150 to 200 TCR beta chains associated with cytomegalovirus. Several of the top co-occurrence clusters appeared to be linked to parvovirus B19, influenza, CMV and Epstein-Barr virus, according to a later analysis. A further reported finding was that TCR beta sequences accurately predicted the HLA-A and HLA-B alleles for most subjects in the first cohort. Sequencing depth was assumed to be roughly uniform across donors in the presence/absence analyses, though that assumption may not hold. In a later analysis, HLA-associated TCR beta chains were found to be more clonally expanded and to have lower generation probabilities than equally common non-associated chains. Across donors, most TCR sequences were observed very rarely, whereas some public TCRs were present in many individuals.

The sample comprised PBMCs. The chain is encoded by TRBV5-8 joined to TRBJ1-1, with 9 middle bases fitting TRBD1. The TCR sequence derives from a male donor in good health and CMV-seronegative. The CDR3 loop reads CASRDPGQGVRTEAFF. The DNA is TGTGCCAGCAGGGACCCGGGACAGGGAGTGCGGACTGAAGCTTTCTTT.